This is a list of T cell receptor beta chains from one sample in a study of blood T cell repertoires in COVID-19. The assay was immunoSEQ multiplex PCR, and TCRdb's table has in-frame clones only and misses some. The sample records fewer than 400,000 clones, around nine tenths being singletons. The sequencing input was PBMCs or T cells enriched from blood (not recorded which). Source of these receptors: a woman aged 45-65 years who had recovered from COVID-19. Both conserved end residues are part of each CDR3. D genes are given only for firm matches. Expanded clones are given a class, and other clones once, few, many or no size at all.

NA,TRBJ2-7,TRBV6-1,NA,TGTGCCAGCAGTGAACTCTCAGAATACGAGCAGTACTTC,CASSELSEYEQYF
TRBD1,TRBJ1-1,TRBV12-3/TRBV12-4,few,TGTGCCAGCAGTCCAGGGGGCACTGAAGCTTTCTTT,CASSPGGTEAFF
NA,TRBJ2-2,TRBV7-9,NA,TGTGCCAGCAGCTTTTTAGGGCAGGGTCGTACCGGGGAGCTGTTTTTT,CASSFLGQGRTGELFF
NA,TRBJ1-5,TRBV25-1,NA,TGTGCCAGCAGTGTTCAGGGAAATCAGCCCCAGCATTTT,CASSVQGNQPQHF
NA,TRBJ2-6,TRBV6-5,NA,TGTGCCAGCAGCACGACTAACTCTGGGGCCAACGTCCTGACTTTC,CASSTTNSGANVLTF
NA,TRBJ1-1,TRBV7-3,NA,TGTGCCAGCAGCTTCACAGCGAACACTGAAGCTTTCTTT,CASSFTANTEAFF
TRBD1,TRBJ2-7,TRBV5-1,NA,TGCGCCAGCACCGACTCGGGACAGGGGGAGAGCGAGCAGTACTTC,CASTDSGQGESEQYF
NA,TRBJ2-7,TRBV15,NA,TGTGCCACCAGCAGAGATCTGGCTGCTAGCTCCTACGAGCAGTACTTC,CATSRDLAASSYEQYF
TRBD1,TRBJ1-2,TRBV5-1,NA,TGCGCCAGCAGCCCCGAGGGACAGGGAGGCGGCTACACCTTC,CASSPEGQGGGYTF
NA,TRBJ1-5,TRBV28,NA,TGTGCCAGCAGCCCTCGCCAGAAGAATCAGCCCCAGCATTTT,CASSPRQKNQPQHF
NA,TRBJ2-5,TRBV3-1/TRBV3-2,NA,TGTGCCAGCAGCTACGGGGAGACCCAGTACTTC,CASSYGETQYF
NA,TRBJ2-2,TRBV11-3,once,TGTGCCAGCAGCAACCCCACATTGGGGCAGGGTGGCACCGGGGAGCTGTTTTTT,CASSNPTLGQGGTGELFF
TRBD1,TRBJ1-1,TRBV6-1,NA,TGTGCCAGCAGTGAACAGGGGGCCGGGACTGAAGCTTTCTTT,CASSEQGAGTEAFF
NA,TRBJ2-1,TRBV7-9,NA,TGTGCCAGCAGCTATAGGGGGACACGGGACGTGCAGCAGTTCTTC,CASSYRGTRDVQQFF
TRBD1,TRBJ1-2,TRBV19,NA,TGTGCCAGTAGTATACCAGGGGGCGCGTTTGCCCATGGCTACACCTTC,CASSIPGGAFAHGYTF
NA,TRBJ1-4,TRBV4-3,NA,TGCGCCAGCAGCCAAGAGCGACTTGATGAAAAACTGTTTTTT,CASSQERLDEKLFF
TRBD1,TRBJ1-1,TRBV10-3,NA,TGTGCCATCAGAGGGGGCAACACTGAAGCTTTCTTT,CAIRGGNTEAFF
TRBD1,TRBJ2-7,TRBV7-4,NA,TGTGCCAGCAGCTTAAAGACAGGGAACTCCGAGCAGTACTTC,CASSLKTGNSEQYF
NA,TRBJ1-6,TRBV7-9,NA,TGTGCCAGCAGCTTAGTCGCAGGGGAGAATTCACCCCTCCACTTT,CASSLVAGENSPLHF
NA,TRBJ1-2,TRBV27,NA,TGTGCCAGCAGTTTAGGGGAGGGGCTTGGCTACACCTTC,CASSLGEGLGYTF
TRBD1,TRBJ2-1,TRBV24-1,NA,TGTGCCACCAGTGACTTTTTCAGGGGGAACGAGCAGTTCTTC,CATSDFFRGNEQFF
NA,TRBJ1-1,TRBV19,NA,TGTGCCAGTAGTAGACAGGAGGAAGCTTTCTTT,CASSRQEEAFF
NA,TRBJ2-3,TRBV24-1,NA,TGTGCCACCAGTGGCAGGGTGGCGGGGGCTGACACAGATACGCAGTATTTT,CATSGRVAGADTDTQYF
TRBD1,TRBJ1-5,TRBV3-1/TRBV3-2,NA,TGTGCCAGCAGCCAGTCGGGACAGCACAATCAGCCCCAGCATTTT,CASSQSGQHNQPQHF
NA,TRBJ2-2,TRBV19,NA,TGTGCCAGTAGATTTCCATCCGGGGAGCTGTTTTTT,CASRFPSGELFF
TRBD1,TRBJ1-1,TRBV28,few,TGTGCCAGCAGTCCGCCGGGACAGCCGACTGAAGCTTTCTTT,CASSPPGQPTEAFF
NA,TRBJ1-4,TRBV28,NA,TGTGCCAGCAGCATAGGCGGGGGAACGAATGAAAAACTGTTTTTT,CASSIGGGTNEKLFF
TRBD2,TRBJ2-5,TRBV5-4,NA,TGTGCCAGCAGCTTTAGGAGCGGGGTAGAGACCCAGTACTTC,CASSFRSGVETQYF
TRBD1,TRBJ1-6,TRBV19,NA,TGTGCCAGTAGTATGGGTGACAGGGGTTTTGGCACCTTCCCGGCCCACCTCCACTTT,CASSMGDRGFGTFPAHLHF
TRBD1,TRBJ2-1,TRBV2,few,TGTGCCAGCACCCGAGGGGACAGGGGGCCAGGGGGTTTTTTTAAGCAGTTCTTC,CASTRGDRGPGGFFKQFF
NA,TRBJ1-5,TRBV7-9,NA,TGTGCCAGCAGTACTGGAGGGAGCAATCAGCCCCAGCATTTT,CASSTGGSNQPQHF
TRBD1,TRBJ1-2,TRBV12-3/TRBV12-4,NA,TGTGCCAGCAGATCCCCGACAGGGTTTGGCTACACCTTC,CASRSPTGFGYTF
NA,TRBJ1-1,TRBV18,NA,TGTGCCAGCTCACCAAGTTTGGCTCAGATGGAAGCTTTCTTT,CASSPSLAQMEAFF
NA,TRBJ2-2,TRBV11-2,NA,TGTGCCAGCAGCTTAGTAGATTCCGGGGAGCTGTTTTTT,CASSLVDSGELFF
TRBD1,TRBJ1-2,TRBV9,NA,TGTGCCAGCAGCTCATCAGGGGGTGGCTACACCTTC,CASSSSGGGYTF
NA,TRBJ1-1,TRBV3-1/TRBV3-2,NA,TGTGCCAGCACGGGTTTGGGGCACACTGAAGCTTTCTTT,CASTGLGHTEAFF
NA,TRBJ2-1,TRBV4-3,NA,TGCGCCAGCAGCCAAGAAACCAGTTTTGAGCAGTTCTTC,CASSQETSFEQFF
NA,TRBJ1-1,TRBV6-5,NA,TGTGCCAGCAGGTCACAGGGAGATAGCGCTGAAGCTTTCTTT,CASRSQGDSAEAFF
NA,TRBJ2-7,TRBV7-2,NA,TGTGCCAGCAGCTTAGGCCCTACCACCTACGAGCAGTACTTC,CASSLGPTTYEQYF
NA,TRBJ2-3,TRBV11-1,NA,TGTGCCAGCAGCCAACCCGGGGGCACAGATACGCAGTATTTT,CASSQPGGTDTQYF
NA,TRBJ1-1,TRBV15,NA,TGTGCCACCAGCAGAGTGATTCTGGGATCCTTTCGGGACATGAACACTGAAGCTTTCTTT,CATSRVILGSFRDMNTEAFF
NA,TRBJ1-5,TRBV15,NA,TGTGCCACCAGAGGGGCCCTCAGTCAGCCCCAGCATTTT,CATRGALSQPQHF
NA,TRBJ1-2,TRBV12-3/TRBV12-4,NA,TGTGCCAGCAGTTTGGAGTGGTCGGATGGCTACACCTTC,CASSLEWSDGYTF
NA,TRBJ1-1,TRBV9,NA,TGTGCCAGCACGGGGGGAGGTTGGGACACTGAAGCTTTCTTT,CASTGGGWDTEAFF
NA,TRBJ1-5,TRBV20-1,few,TGCAGTGCTAGTTTTGATGGGCGGGCTGGTCAGCCCCAGCATTTT,CSASFDGRAGQPQHF
NA,TRBJ2-7,TRBV5-6,NA,TGTGCCAGCAGCTTGGGAGTCGATCGTACCTACGAGCAGTACTTC,CASSLGVDRTYEQYF
TRBD1,TRBJ2-5,TRBV5-4,NA,TGTGCCAGCAGCTTCATTGAGGGGGCGGAGGAGACCCAGTACTTC,CASSFIEGAEETQYF
NA,TRBJ1-2,TRBV30,NA,TGTGCCTGGAGAGCTATGGGGGGTAGTCTTGGCTACACCTTC,CAWRAMGGSLGYTF
TRBD1,TRBJ1-1,TRBV12-3/TRBV12-4,NA,TGTGCCAGCAGTGCGAGGACAGGGGTTGAAGCTTTCTTT,CASSARTGVEAFF
NA,TRBJ1-5,TRBV27,once,TGTGCCAGCAGGACGGGGTCTGCCAATCAGCCCCAGCATTTT,CASRTGSANQPQHF
TRBD1,TRBJ1-6,TRBV28,NA,TGTGCCAGCAGCACCCCAGGGGGCTCCTATAATTCACCCCTCCACTTT,CASSTPGGSYNSPLHF
NA,TRBJ1-2,TRBV7-9,NA,TGTGCCAGCAGCTTAGCGAGAACAGGGACCTATGGCTACACCTTC,CASSLARTGTYGYTF
TRBD2,TRBJ2-5,TRBV12-5,NA,TGTGCTAGTGGCCCGCGGGAGGGCAGAGGAGAGACCCAGTACTTC,CASGPREGRGETQYF